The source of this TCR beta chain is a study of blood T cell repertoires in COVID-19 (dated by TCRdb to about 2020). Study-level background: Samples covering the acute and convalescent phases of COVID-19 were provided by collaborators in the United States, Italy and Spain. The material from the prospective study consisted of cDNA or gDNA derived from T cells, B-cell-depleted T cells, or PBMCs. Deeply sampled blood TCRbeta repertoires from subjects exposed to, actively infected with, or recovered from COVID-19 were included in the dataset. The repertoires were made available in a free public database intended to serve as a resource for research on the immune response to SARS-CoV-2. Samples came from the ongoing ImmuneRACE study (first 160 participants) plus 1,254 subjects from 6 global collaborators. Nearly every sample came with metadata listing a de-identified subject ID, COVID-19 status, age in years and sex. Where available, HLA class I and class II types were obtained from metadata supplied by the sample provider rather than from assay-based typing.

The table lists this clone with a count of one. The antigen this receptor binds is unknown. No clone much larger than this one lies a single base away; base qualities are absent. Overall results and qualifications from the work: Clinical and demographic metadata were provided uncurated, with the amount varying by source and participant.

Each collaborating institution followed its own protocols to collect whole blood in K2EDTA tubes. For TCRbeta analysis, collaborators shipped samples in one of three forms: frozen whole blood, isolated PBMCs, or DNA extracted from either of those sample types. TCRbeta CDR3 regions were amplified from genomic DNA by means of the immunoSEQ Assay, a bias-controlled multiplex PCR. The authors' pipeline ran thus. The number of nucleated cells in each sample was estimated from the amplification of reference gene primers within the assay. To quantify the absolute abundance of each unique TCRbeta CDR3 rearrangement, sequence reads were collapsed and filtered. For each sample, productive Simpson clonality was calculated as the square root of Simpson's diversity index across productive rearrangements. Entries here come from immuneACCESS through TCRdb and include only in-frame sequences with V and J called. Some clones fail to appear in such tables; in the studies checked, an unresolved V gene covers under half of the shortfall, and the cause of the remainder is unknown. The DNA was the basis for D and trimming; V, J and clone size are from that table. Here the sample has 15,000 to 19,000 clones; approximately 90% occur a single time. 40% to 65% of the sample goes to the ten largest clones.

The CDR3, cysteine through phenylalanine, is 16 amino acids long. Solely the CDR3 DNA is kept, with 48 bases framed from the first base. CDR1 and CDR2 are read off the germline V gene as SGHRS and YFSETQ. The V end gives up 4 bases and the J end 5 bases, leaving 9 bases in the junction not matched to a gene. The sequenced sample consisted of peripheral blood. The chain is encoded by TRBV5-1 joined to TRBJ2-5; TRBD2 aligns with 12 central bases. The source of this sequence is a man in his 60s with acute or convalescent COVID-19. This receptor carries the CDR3 CASSPGLAGNWETQYF. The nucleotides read TGCGCCAGCAGCCCGGGACTAGCGGGTAACTGGGAGACCCAGTACTTC.